This entry lists 2 T cell receptor beta chains sequenced from one sample in a study of OX40 agonist ivuxolimab in advanced cancers. The data were produced by immunoSEQ multiplex PCR, yet TCRdb's version contains in-frame clones alone and is incomplete. Here the sample spans around 50,000 clones, about three quarters being singletons. The specimen comprised CD4+ or CD8+ T cells sorted from blood, sampled in a trial of the OX40 agonist ivuxolimab. The receptors derive from an adult with an advanced solid tumor such as melanoma, head and neck, liver or kidney cancer.

With regard to this clone: The identical CDR3 is also encoded by other nucleotide sequences in the sample. This chain joins TRBV7-9 and TRBJ2-7; 9 nucleotides agree with TRBD2. The CDR3 is 16 residues long. CDR1 is SEHNR, CDR2 FQNEAQ, per germline (reference sequence). V lost 5 bases to trimming and J lost 5 bases; unmatched junction nucleotides: 13. CDR3 protein: CASSPGGGRALHEQYF. Written as DNA, the CDR3 is TGTGCCAGCAGCCCCGGGGGCGGGAGGGCCCTCCACGAGCAGTACTTC. Full variable domain (rest looked up from reference TRBV7-9 and TRBJ2-7): DTGVSQNPRHKITKRGQNVTFRCDPISEHNRLYWYRQTLGQGPEFLTYFQNEAQLEKSRLLSDRFSAERPKGSFSTLEIQRTEQGDSAMYLCASSPGGGRALHEQYFGPGTRLTVT.

The table lists this clone with a few counts. The rearrangement links TRBV7-8 to TRBJ2-2, with TRBD2 identical over 9 bases. The CDR3 length is 16 residues. V trimming: 1 base; J trimming: 7 bases; junction bases outside the gene matches: 7. Germline loops: CDR1 SGHVS, CDR2 FQNEAQ. CDR3: CASSLEIAGGSGELFF. For the CDR3, the DNA is TGTGCCAGCAGCTTAGAAATTGCGGGAGGGAGCGGGGAGCTGTTTTTT.